This TCR beta chain appears in the sequencing data of a study of cytomegalovirus exposure and HLA in healthy donors. Study in general: Out of a few hundred genotyped donors, about 84% belonged to the Caucasian-associated ancestry cluster. Findings and limits, study-wide: V segments that were indistinguishable, TRBV6-2 and TRBV6-3 among them, were omitted from analysis. It was only CMV serostatus that was available as immune exposure information. Earlier analysis yielded a pattern in which most TCR beta V segments were productive about 90% or about 30% of the time.

The PCR had 60 Vbeta and 13 Jbeta primers. Libraries were prepared by immunoSEQ multiplex PCR; TCRdb keeps only in-frame clonotypes and omits some of them. Seen here are some 200,000 clones, 75% to 85% observed once, and the top ten hold over 1.5%. The CDR3 is made up of 14 amino acids. Germline V lookup: CDR1 SNHLY, CDR2 FYNNEI. Trimming left V 6 bases short and J 0 bases short, with 10 bases between. This clone was seen a handful of times. Antigen specificity is unknown. The sequenced sample consisted of PBMCs. The rearrangement joins TRBV2 to TRBJ2-3; TRBD2 is a possible D gene (5 bases). The source is a girl aged 10 to 17 in good health and CMV-seropositive. The CDR3 DNA is TGTGCCAGCAGACTAGGCCCTAGCACAGATACGCAGTATTTT. This translates into CASRLGPSTDTQYF.